The source of this T cell receptor (beta chain) is a study of OX40 agonist ivuxolimab in advanced cancers. For the study at large: Treatment of patients was with ivuxolimab, an agonistic anti-OX40 (CD134) antibody. Ivuxolimab, which patients received intravenously every 2 weeks, was dosed at 0.01 to 10 mg/kg. Partial responses were achieved by three patients, one with hepatocellular carcinoma and two with cutaneous melanoma.

The cohort excluded patients with autoimmune disease history or systemic immunosuppression. The V and J ends lost 9 bases and 5 bases, in that order; junction bases with no gene match: 5. The CDR3 spans 12 residues. Germline CDR1 and CDR2: SGHVS and FQNEAQ. Profiled with immunoSEQ multiplex PCR; TCRdb holds only in-frame clones, not every one. The sample lists 60,000 or so clones; about 87% were seen once. The source was CD4+ or CD8+ T cells sorted from blood, collected in a trial of the OX40 agonist ivuxolimab. The V gene is TRBV7-8, the J gene TRBJ2-5; 8 nucleotides align to TRBD1. This receptor was obtained from an adult with an advanced solid tumor such as melanoma, head and neck, liver or kidney cancer. The CDR3 spells CASDRGRETQYF. CDR3 nucleotides: TGTGCCAGTGACAGGGGACGGGAGACCCAGTACTTC.